This TCR beta chain was recorded in a study of T cells in women clearing cervical HPV infection (dated by TCRdb to the late 2010s). Study-wide context: The cases were under 30 women with histologically confirmed HPV16-related CIN3 or worse, and 2 of these cases were invasive cancers. Median age was 34 years in cases versus over 37 in controls, and baseline characteristics did not differ significantly. The parent cohort enrolled under 11,000 women aged 18 or older in Guanacaste, Costa Rica, in 1993 to 1994 and followed the women for 6 to 7 years. Since only a few of the women had HLA typing available, the possibility that HLA type was acting as a confounder could not be ruled out. Blood from cases was collected at the visit at which the lesion was first identified, whereas blood from controls was collected once infection was no longer detected. As quality controls, five blinded duplicates were added to each group, bringing the total to roughly 60 samples made up of some 50 participants and about ten replicates. This exploratory proof-of-principle case-control study, nested within the Guanacaste HPV Natural History Study in Costa Rica, compared TCR repertoires among women with different cervical HPV16 outcomes. For cases, the median interval between lesion detection and blood sampling was more than 130 days, with an interquartile range of 90 to 200 days. The controls were fewer than 30 women whose single incident HPV16 infection cleared within 12 months with no development of precancer or cancer. Cases and controls were matched on age within five years and on year of sample collection.

The investigation overall reported the following: Because T-cell numbers per sample were unknown, differences in richness could reflect varying T-cell content rather than repertoire biology. By combining richness with V gene abundances, random forest classifiers separated cases from controls with an estimated AUC of 0.83. Because of the cross-sectional design, the study could not determine whether the associations came before infection or resulted from infection, and neither effector/memory subsets nor HPV-specific T cells were isolated. Across sequencing depths, CIN3+ cases showed significantly higher TCR repertoire richness than controls, but evenness did not differ between the groups. Lower TRBV6-7 relative abundance was observed in cases than in controls (about 0.1% versus 0.15%; Bonferroni P = 0.0008).

Every participant had a single incident cervical HPV16 infection, and women with prevalent HPV16 infections were excluded. Cervical HPV DNA was detected with MY09/MY11 PCR, and genotyping was done with dot-blot hybridization. About 15 mL of heparinized blood were centrifuged, and the buffy coat was aliquoted, frozen at -30°C, then stored at -80°C. QIAGEN kits were used to extract genomic DNA from buffy coat specimens. The CDR3 goes from the cysteine to the phenylalanine over 14 residues. The DNA shown is the part of the CDR3 that was read: 33 bases, in frame from base 1. The junction carries 15 bases between V and J, which are trimmed by 6 bases and 3 bases respectively. The immunoSEQ assay used multiplex PCR to amplify TCR beta CDR3 regions from an average of approximately 1,100 ng of genomic DNA per sample. Primer bias was corrected in the assay by using a complete synthetic TCR repertoire to establish an amplification baseline. Amplicons were sequenced on the Illumina platform. The paper's processing steps were these. Sequence errors were corrected by clustering with frequency ratios and a modified nearest-neighbor algorithm, and the sequences were then analyzed in the immunoSEQ Analyzer using IMGT gene definitions. At each rarefaction depth, TCR richness and evenness were averaged across 20 rarefaction repeats, and any sample with fewer sequences than the depth was left out. Wilcoxon rank sum tests with FDR correction were used to compare V, D and J gene relative abundances between the groups. An intraclass correlation of 90% to 97% for TCR richness and an average of about 77% across some 69 gene segments were obtained from the blinded duplicates. TCRdb took this table from immuneACCESS and kept in-frame rearrangements with V and J called. Such tables lack part of the clones; where checked against another copy, unresolved V genes explain under half of the gap, and the rest is unexplained. The V and J calls and the clone size are those of that table, but D and trimming were determined from the DNA. This sample's table has entries for about 22,000 clones. The ten largest clones take up around 5% of the sample.

Concerning this clone: The antigen this receptor binds is unknown. The CDR3 is cut off 3 residues early in the read; its end comes from the germline J gene.

The rearranged segments are TRBV12-3 or TRBV12-4 and TRBJ2-7; TRBD1 is a weak D gene call, 5 bases matching. The clonotype was recovered from a woman between 18 and 75 years old with a cervical HPV16 infection that either progressed to CIN3+ or cleared (not recorded which). Sequences were obtained from blood buffy coat. The CDR3 protein is CASRADSANYEQYF. CDR3 DNA (partial): TGTGCCAGCAGGGCCGACAGCGCAAACTACGAG.